The 18 T cell receptor beta chains given below trace back to one sample, sequenced in a study of control samples from healthy donors and cancer patients. The assay was immunoSEQ multiplex PCR, and TCRdb's table has in-frame clones only and misses some. The sample records 100,000 or so clones, approximately 83% being singletons. The sequencing sample was made of blood. These receptor sequences come from a woman aged 50 to 60 in good health.

A single count supports this clone. This chain connects TRBV13 to TRBJ2-7, with 9 bases matching TRBD2. Germline loops: CDR1 PRHDT, CDR2 FYEKMQ (reference sequence). The ends lost 9 bases at V and 5 bases at J; junction bases unmatched: 11. The CDR3 extends over 14 amino acids. This CDR3 is CASSGGQPAHEQYF. CDR3 nucleotides: TGTGCCAGTAGCGGGGGCCAGCCAGCCCACGAGCAGTACTTC.

The CDR3 spells CASSSGLGGGLYNEQFF. The CDR3 nucleotides read TGTGCCAGCAGCTCGGGGTTGGGGGGAGGCCTCTACAATGAGCAGTTCTTC. The rearrangement links TRBV5-4 to TRBJ2-1, with D possibly matching TRBD2 (6 bases). The germline CDR1 and CDR2 sequences are SGHNT and YYREEE (reference sequence). The germline V and J ends were trimmed by 3 bases and 3 bases, with 19 bases remaining between them. CDR3 length: 17 amino acids.

The J gene is TRBJ2-2, the V gene TRBV11-1; no reliable D call. CDR3 length: 14 amino acids. Trimming took 1 base from V and 1 from J, leaving 4 bases between them. The germline gives CDR1 SGHAT, CDR2 FQDESV (reference sequence). The CDR3, as DNA: TGTGCCAGCAGCTTAGGTCTGAACACCGGGGAGCTGTTTTTT. It is translated as CASSLGLNTGELFF.

The rearrangement links TRBV5-1 to TRBJ1-1; no definite D call. Looked up from germline, CDR1 is SGHRS and CDR2 is YFSETQ. Deletions cut 4 bases from V and 4 bases from J, with 17 bases between. This CDR3 region has 15 residues. Here the CDR3 reads CASSQGPSSSTEAFF. CDR3 in DNA: TGCGCCAGCAGCCAAGGACCTTCGTCGAGCACTGAAGCTTTCTTT.

The genes are TRBV6-5 and TRBJ1-2, with D possibly TRBD1 on 5 matching bases. The CDR3 extends over 14 amino acids. V shed 10 bases and J shed 8 bases, with 23 bases lying between them. Germline CDR1 and CDR2: MNHEY and SVGAGI. CDR3 residues: CATYQSPGLFGYTF. The DNA of the CDR3 is TGTGCCACTTACCAAAGTCCAGGGCTGTTCGGCTACACCTTC.

This chain links TRBV7-8 with TRBJ2-1; 9 positions agree with TRBD2. The CDR3 contains 16 residues. The V gene end was trimmed by 7 bases and the J gene end by 8 bases; junction bases not matched to a gene: 15. Germline CDR1 reads SGHVS; CDR2 reads FQNEAQ. DNA of the CDR3: TGTGCCAGCACCCAGGGATTGGCTAGCGGGACTCATGAGCAGTTCTTC. Encoded protein: CASTQGLASGTHEQFF.

This chain uses TRBV5-1 with TRBJ2-1, with D perhaps matching TRBD1 (5 bases). The CDR3 totals 15 residues. Germline V gene lookup returns CDR1 SGHRS and CDR2 YFSETQ. Trimming took off 6 bases at V and 6 bases at J, with 19 bases between the two ends. For the CDR3, the DNA is TGCGCCAGCACCCTTCTTCAGGGTGGAAGCAATGAGCAGTTCTTC. Translating it yields CASTLLQGGSNEQFF.

This clone showed up just once. V usage is TRBV6-6 and J usage is TRBJ1-2, with 12 bases fitting TRBD1. CDR3 size: 15 residues. V lost 6 bases to trimming and J lost 4 bases; unmatched junction nucleotides: 6. Germline V gene data show CDR1 as MNHNY and CDR2 as SVGAGI (reference sequence). The CDR3 is CASRQGQGATYGYTF. CDR3 sequence (DNA): TGTGCCAGCAGACAGGGACAGGGGGCGACCTATGGCTACACCTTC.

With regard to this clone: Other DNA sequences in this sample translate to the same CDR3. The V and J genes are TRBV5-5 and TRBJ1-5; no reliable D call. V was pared by 0 bases and J by 2 bases, with 6 bases between. This CDR3 is built from 14 residues. In germline, CDR1 is SGHKS, CDR2 YYEKEE (reference sequence). In DNA form, the CDR3 reads TGTGCCAGCAGCTTGGGGGGAGGCAATCAGCCCCAGCATTTT. The encoded protein is CASSLGGGNQPQHF.

This chain links TRBV5-1 with TRBJ2-1, with TRBD2 matching 8 bases. The CDR3 sequence is 19 residues long. Germline CDR1 and CDR2: SGHRS and YFSETQ. Trimming at V came to 1 base and at J to 0 bases, leaving 12 bases not matched to a gene. CDR3 sequence: CASSLLPSGGSSSYNEQFF. The CDR3 bases are TGCGCCAGCAGCTTGTTACCCAGCGGGGGATCTAGCTCCTACAATGAGCAGTTCTTC.

V gene TRBV18 combines with J gene TRBJ1-2, with no clear D. Trimming removed 6 bases from V and 8 bases from J, with 16 bases in between. The germline CDR1 and CDR2 sequences are KGHSH and LQKENI. CDR3 length equals 13 residues. The CDR3 protein is CASSPGRERGYTF. The DNA of the CDR3 is TGTGCCAGCTCGCCCGGGCGTGAGAGGGGCTACACCTTC.

The genes are TRBV4-3 and TRBJ2-7; D may correspond to TRBD1 or TRBD2 (5 bases each). Deletions cut 0 bases from V and 7 bases from J, with 10 bases between. Germline assignment: CDR1 LGHNA and CDR2 YSLEER. This CDR3 is built from 13 residues. CDR3 in amino acids: CASSQDPGREQYF. The CDR3 DNA reads as TGCGCCAGCAGCCAAGATCCGGGGCGGGAGCAGTACTTC.

The V call is TRBV5-4, the J call TRBJ2-7, with 11 positions matching TRBD2. J lost 5 bases, V lost 4 bases, and 11 bases had no gene match. CDR1 and CDR2 from the germline V gene are SGHNT and YYREEE (reference sequence). CDR3 length: 16 amino acids. The chain's CDR3 is CASSRPSTSGSNEQYF. In DNA, the CDR3 is TGTGCCAGCAGCCGTCCGTCAACTAGCGGGAGTAACGAGCAGTACTTC.

V is TRBV19 and J is TRBJ1-1, with 7 nucleotides matching TRBD1. The ends lost 5 bases at V and 1 base at J; junction bases unmatched: 13. The germline V gene has CDR1 LNHDA and CDR2 SQIVND (reference sequence). The CDR3 covers 17 residues. CDR3 sequence (DNA): TGTGCCAGTAGTTACCGGACAGGCCGTGATTCGAACACTGAAGCTTTCTTT. It is translated as CASSYRTGRDSNTEAFF.

V gene TRBV30 combines with J gene TRBJ1-2; possible D gene TRBD1, 5 bases. Per germline, CDR1 GTSNPN and CDR2 SVGIG (reference sequence). Trimming removed 1 base from V and 0 bases from J, with 6 bases in between. This CDR3 is 13 amino acids long. The CDR3 here is CAWSEQANYGYTF. In DNA, the CDR3 is TGTGCCTGGAGTGAACAGGCTAACTATGGCTACACCTTC.

The rearrangement uses TRBV6-6 and TRBJ2-5, with D perhaps matching TRBD1 (6 bases). V lost 5 bases to trimming and J lost 5 bases, with 24 bases between them. The CDR3 is 17 amino acids. CDR1 is MNHNY, CDR2 SVGAGI, per germline (reference sequence). The CDR3 loop is CASSPGIHRDLWETQYF. CDR3 in DNA: TGTGCCAGCAGTCCAGGGATTCACAGGGATCTATGGGAGACCCAGTACTTC.

The chain carries TRBV11-2 and TRBJ1-6, with 9 bases identical to TRBD1. Germline trimming cut 5 bases from V and 10 bases from J; bases unmatched to any gene: 9. In germline, CDR1 is SGHAT, CDR2 FQNNGV. The CDR3 totals 15 residues. The CDR3 protein is CASSLGTGRVSPLHF. CDR3 bases: TGTGCCAGCAGCCTTGGGACAGGGAGGGTGTCACCCCTCCACTTT.

The chain links TRBV19 to TRBJ2-7, with TRBD1 matching 9 bases. Per the germline V gene, CDR1 is LNHDA and CDR2 is SQIVND (reference sequence). Trimming removed 5 bases from V and 3 bases from J; junction bases left unmatched: 11. The CDR3 is made up of 16 amino acids. This CDR3 is CASSAQGAHQGYEQYF. DNA for the CDR3: TGTGCCAGTAGTGCACAGGGGGCCCACCAAGGCTACGAGCAGTACTTC.